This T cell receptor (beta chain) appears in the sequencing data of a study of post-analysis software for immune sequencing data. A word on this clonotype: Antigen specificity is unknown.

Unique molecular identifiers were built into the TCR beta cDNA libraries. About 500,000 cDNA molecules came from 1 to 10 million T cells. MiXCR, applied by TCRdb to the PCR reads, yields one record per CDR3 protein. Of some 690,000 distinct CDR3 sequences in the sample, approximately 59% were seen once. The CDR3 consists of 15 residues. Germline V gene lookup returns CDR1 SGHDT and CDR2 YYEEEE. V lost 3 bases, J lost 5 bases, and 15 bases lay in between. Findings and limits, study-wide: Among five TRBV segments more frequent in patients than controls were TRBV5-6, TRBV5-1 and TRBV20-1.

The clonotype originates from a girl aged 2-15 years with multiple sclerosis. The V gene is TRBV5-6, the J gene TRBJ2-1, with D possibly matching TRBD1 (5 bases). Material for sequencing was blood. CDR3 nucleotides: TGTGCCAGCAGCTACCGGGTTGGGGCTAACAATGAGCAGTTCTTC. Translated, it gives CASSYRVGANNEQFF.